This T cell receptor (beta chain) was retrieved from a study of post-analysis software for immune sequencing data (dated by TCRdb to between 2015 and 2016). Background for the entire study: Disease courses on record covered relapsing-remitting, secondary progressive and progressive-relapsing multiple sclerosis, though some patients had no subtype annotation. The patient repertoires were compared against fewer than twelve previously published healthy control repertoires obtained from donors aged roughly 6 to 28 years. A subset of samples was prepared in parallel using single-end sample barcoding, then pooled and co-amplified after Illumina adapter ligation.

The germline V gene specifies ENHRY as CDR1 and SYGVKD as CDR2. Clipping removes 7 bases from V and 1 base from J, with 5 as the unmatched junction base count. There are 14 amino acids in the CDR3, from cysteine to phenylalanine inclusive. Of all the DNA, just the CDR3 is kept, 42 bases in frame from base 1. Concerning this clonotype itself: Its antigen remains unidentified. One base away there is no much larger clone; base qualities are not given.

To demonstrate the VDJtools post-analysis software, TCR beta repertoires were profiled from the peripheral blood of some 12 young patients with multiple sclerosis. The multiple sclerosis patients were children and adolescents between about 6 and 15 years of age. The library was produced with PCR. The sequencing machine was an Illumina HiSeq 2500. Unique molecular identifiers were incorporated into TCR beta cDNA libraries to reduce PCR and sequencing biases. Around 500,000 cDNA molecules were obtained for every 1 to 10 million input T cells, so each molecule roughly corresponded to one T cell. The patient libraries were prepared and sequenced with the same protocol used for the earlier healthy control dataset. Samples belonging to the same batch were prepared together, multiplexed and sequenced on a shared HiSeq lane. Per the authors' processing: MIGEC was used to process the raw barcoded reads, and molecular identifier groups with only a single read were discarded before consensus assembly and CDR3 extraction. Clonotype tables were post-analysed with VDJtools, normalizing diversity by down-sampling all datasets to the smallest sample size. To correct batch-related cross-sample contamination, repertoire overlap clustering matched CDR3 amino acid sequences but not nucleotide sequences. The raw public reads went through TCRdb reprocessing: fastp at Q25, MiXCR clone calling, in-frame beta chains kept. Every CDR3 protein is listed once, alongside the most common genes and DNA of its rows. These V and J calls are TCRdb output, not the study's own analysis. In this sample the table shows around 770,000 distinct CDR3 sequences, 35% to 55% of which occur a single time. Roughly 4.5% of the sample lies in the top ten.

On the study overall, not on this receptor specifically: Direct clustering with F measure showed strong co-clustering of samples prepared in the same batch, prompting a batch-effect correction. Patients showed significantly higher frequencies than controls for a handful of TRBV segments, among them TRBV5-6, TRBV5-1 and TRBV20-1. The multiple sclerosis patient group was slightly younger than the control group. Multiple sclerosis patients had significantly lower normalized Chao1 diversity than controls, a result that suggests substantial peripheral T-cell clonal expansion.

This chain is built from TRBV10-3 and TRBJ1-1; TRBD1 aligns with 8 central bases. This TCR derives from a girl between 10 and 17 years old with multiple sclerosis. Sequenced material: blood. The nucleotide sequence is TGTGCCATCACTATGACAGGGGAGAACACTGAAGCTTTCTTT. It translates to CAITMTGENTEAFF.